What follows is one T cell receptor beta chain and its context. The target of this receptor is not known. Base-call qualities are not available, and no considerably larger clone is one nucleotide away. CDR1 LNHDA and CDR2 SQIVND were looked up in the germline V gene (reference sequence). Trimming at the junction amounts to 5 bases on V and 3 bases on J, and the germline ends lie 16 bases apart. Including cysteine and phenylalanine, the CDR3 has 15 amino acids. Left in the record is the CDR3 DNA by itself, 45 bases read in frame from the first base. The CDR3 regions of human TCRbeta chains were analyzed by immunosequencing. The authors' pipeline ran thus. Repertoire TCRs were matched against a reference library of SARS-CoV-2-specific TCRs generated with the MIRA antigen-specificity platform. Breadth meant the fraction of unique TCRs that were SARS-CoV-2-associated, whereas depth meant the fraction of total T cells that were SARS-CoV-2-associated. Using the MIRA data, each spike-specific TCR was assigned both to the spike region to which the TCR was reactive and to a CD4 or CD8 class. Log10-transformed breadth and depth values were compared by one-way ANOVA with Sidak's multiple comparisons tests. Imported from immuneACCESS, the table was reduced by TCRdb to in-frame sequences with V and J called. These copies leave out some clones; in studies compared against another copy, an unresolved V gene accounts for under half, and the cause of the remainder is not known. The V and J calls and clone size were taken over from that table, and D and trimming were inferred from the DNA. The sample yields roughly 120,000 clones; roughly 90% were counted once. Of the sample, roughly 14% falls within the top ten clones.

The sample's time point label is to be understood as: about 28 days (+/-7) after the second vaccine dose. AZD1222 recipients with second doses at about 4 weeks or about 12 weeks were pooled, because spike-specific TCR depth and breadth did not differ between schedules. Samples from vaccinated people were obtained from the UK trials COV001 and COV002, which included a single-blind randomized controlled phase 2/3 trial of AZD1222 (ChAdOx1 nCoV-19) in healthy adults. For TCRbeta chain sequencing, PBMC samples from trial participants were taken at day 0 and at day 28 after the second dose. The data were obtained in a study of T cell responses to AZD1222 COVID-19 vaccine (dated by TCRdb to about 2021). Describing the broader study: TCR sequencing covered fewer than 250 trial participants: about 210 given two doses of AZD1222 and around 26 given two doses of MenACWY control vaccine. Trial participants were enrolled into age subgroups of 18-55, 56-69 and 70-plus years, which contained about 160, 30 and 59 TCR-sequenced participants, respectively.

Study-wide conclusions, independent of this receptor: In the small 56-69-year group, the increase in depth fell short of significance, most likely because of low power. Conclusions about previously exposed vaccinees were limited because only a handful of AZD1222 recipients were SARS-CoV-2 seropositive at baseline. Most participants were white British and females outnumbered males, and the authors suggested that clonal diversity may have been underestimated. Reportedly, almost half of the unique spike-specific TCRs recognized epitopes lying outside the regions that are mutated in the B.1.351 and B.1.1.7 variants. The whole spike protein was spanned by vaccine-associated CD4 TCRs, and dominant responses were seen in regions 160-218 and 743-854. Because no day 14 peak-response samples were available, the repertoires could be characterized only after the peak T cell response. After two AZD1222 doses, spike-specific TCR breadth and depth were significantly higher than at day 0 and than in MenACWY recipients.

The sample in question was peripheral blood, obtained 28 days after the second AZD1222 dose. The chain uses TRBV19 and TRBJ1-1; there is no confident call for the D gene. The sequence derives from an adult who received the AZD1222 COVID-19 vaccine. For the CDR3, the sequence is CASSSGSVKYTEAFF. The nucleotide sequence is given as TGTGCCAGTAGTTCCGGGAGTGTCAAATACACTGAAGCTTTCTTT. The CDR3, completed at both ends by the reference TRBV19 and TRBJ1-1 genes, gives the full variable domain DGGITQSPKYLFRKEGQNVTLSCEQNLNHDAMYWYRQDPGQGLRLIYYSQIVNDFQKGDIAEGYSVSREKKESFPLTVTSAQKNPTAFYLCASSSGSVKYTEAFFGQGTRLTVV.